This TCR beta chain was sequenced during a study of CD8 T cells in Susac syndrome (dated 2019 in TCRdb). With respect to the entire study: Whether CD8+ T cell activation and differentiation in Susac syndrome was antigen driven was tested using repertoire sequencing. What the research found in general, with its limitations: The number of individuals in the TCR sequencing and HLA analysis was acknowledged as relatively small.

The cysteine opens and the phenylalanine closes a CDR3 of 11 amino acids. The read is trimmed to its CDR3 DNA, 33 bases read in frame from base 1. V sheds 10 bases and J sheds 2 bases, leaving 8 bases between their ends. CDR1 is given as ENHRY and CDR2 as SYGVKD, both from the germline V gene. Peripheral blood CD8+ and CD4+ T cells from healthy donors, Susac syndrome patients and multiple sclerosis patients were profiled by high-throughput TCR beta sequencing. Treatment-naive patients with stable or active relapsing-remitting disease fulfilling revised McDonald criteria were used as multiple sclerosis controls. Bulk CD8+ and CD4+ T cells were purified by magnetic negative isolation, while CD8+ TEMRA cells were enriched using FACS. Blood was collected in EDTA tubes and processed within 24 hours, with PBMCs isolated through density gradient centrifugation. PBMCs destined for TCR sequencing were cryopreserved in liquid nitrogen and later thawed in a 37 °C water bath. The sorted or isolated CD4+, CD8+ and CD8+ TEMRA cells reached a purity of at least 90%.

As concerns this clonotype: What this receptor recognizes is not known. Within one base of it there is no much larger clone, and no base qualities were kept.

RNA was extracted with the RNeasy kit and roughly 0.45 to 1 ug was reverse transcribed using random hexamers. TCR beta CDR3 regions were amplified with the immunoSEQ multiplex PCR assay covering 54 Vbeta and 13 Jbeta segments. PCR amplification bias was corrected using a synthetic template baseline for primer optimization and computational correction. The paper's processing steps were these. Reads were annotated to V, D and J genes per IMGT and analyzed with immunoSEQ Analyzer, keeping only productive sequences. Clonality was computed as one minus Shannon entropy normalized by log2 of the number of productive unique sequences. For each patient and control, public and private clones were evaluated among the 100 most prevalent clones. Clones were defined as Susac-specific when absent from the healthy and MS cohorts, from about 1,100 published viral clones and from other ImmuneACCESS disease sequences. TCRdb ran its own pipeline on the public reads, namely fastp trimming at Q25 and MiXCR clone calling, and kept in-frame beta chains. CDR3 protein duplicates are merged, each entry listing the most common genes and DNA. The V and J calls were not made by the authors but by TCRdb's processing. Present in this sample are about 150,000 distinct CDR3 sequences, approximately 93% of which were seen just once. The ten largest clones represent about 0.088% of the sample.

The receptor was derived from a human donor with multiple sclerosis. The sequencing sample was made of CD4+ T cells from PBMCs. The rearrangement joined TRBV10-3 to TRBJ1-2; the D gene cannot be named for sure. The nucleotide sequence reads as follows: TGTGCCAGTACTGAGAACTATGGCTACACCTTC. It translates to CASTENYGYTF.